This T cell receptor (beta chain) is drawn from a study of CD8+ T cells in alopecia areata. About the study: Each day, treated patients took oral tofacitinib twice, at 5 to 10 mg per dose.

Following extraction, RNA underwent reverse transcription to cDNA, which served as the sequencing template. Libraries were prepared by immunoSEQ multiplex PCR; TCRdb keeps only in-frame clonotypes and omits some of them. The sample lists about 210,000 clones, more than 55% seen once, with roughly 1.2% in the top ten. Regarding the study as a whole: Among the 100 top clones, expanded CD8+ clones, like scalp clonality, were significantly decreased by tofacitinib.

As for this clone: Its target is unknown.

Germline lookup yields CDR1 SGHAT and CDR2 FQNNGV. Trimming cost V 1 base and J 2 bases, with 9 bases left between them. CDR3 size: 14 residues. The treatment was: oral pan-JAK inhibitor, 5-10 mg twice daily. As part of sample collection, lesional scalp punch biopsies and peripheral blood were taken from alopecia areata patients. This receptor was taken from a human donor with alopecia areata. The chain employs TRBV11-2 and TRBJ2-7, with D maybe TRBD2 (6 bases). Sequenced here: CD4+ T cells sorted from blood, sampled between weeks 44 and 45, from a patient treated with tofacitinib. CDR3 coding DNA: TGTGCCAGCAGCTTAGCGTCGGGGGCCTACGAGCAGTACTTC. Encoded protein: CASSLASGAYEQYF.